Listed here is a single T cell receptor beta chain. Data came from immunoSEQ multiplex PCR; TCRdb stores just in-frame clones and leaves some out. Seen here are fewer than 90,000 clones, 96% observed once, and the top ten hold about 1.6%. This record belongs to a study of cytomegalovirus exposure and HLA in healthy donors. Trimming cost V 1 base and J 4 bases, with 4 bases left between them. The CDR3 contains 12 residues. From germline, CDR1 is SGHTA and CDR2 FQGNSA. The approximately 120-subject validation cohort, separate from the roughly 700-subject first cohort, included the donors. Sequenced: PBMCs. This TCR was sampled from a man aged 18 to 30 in good health and CMV-seropositive. V and J are TRBV7-2 and TRBJ2-5, with no clear D. CDR3 protein: CASSLVRETQYF. The CDR3 DNA reads as TGTGCCAGCAGCTTAGTTCGAGAGACCCAGTACTTC.